The clone carrying this T cell receptor beta chain turned up a few times. Its antigen is currently unknown. These data originate in a study of T cell repertoires in cytomegalovirus infection. Notes on the study in general: The ex vivo response showed dominance by HLA-C-restricted CMV-specific TCR beta clonotypes.

TCRdb itself ran the reads through MiXCR, one entry per CDR3 protein. The sample yields roughly 630,000 distinct CDR3 sequences, 20% to 25% seen once. The V and J ends lost 3 bases and 3 bases respectively, with 11 bases between them. The germline V gene has CDR1 LNHDA and CDR2 SQIVND (reference sequence). This CDR3 is built from 14 residues. The genes are TRBV19 and TRBJ1-1; possible D gene TRBD1, 5 bases. The clonotype was recovered from a human donor in good health (CMV status not recorded). Some clones in this sample may be carry-over from other donors' samples. Material for sequencing was CD8+ T cells from PBMCs. The DNA of the CDR3 is TGTGCCAGTAGTATTGAACGGGGACACACTGAAGCTTTCTTT. Amino acids: CASSIERGHTEAFF.